The TCR beta chain described here comes from a study of cytomegalovirus exposure and HLA in healthy donors. After removal of 2 bases from V and 1 base from J, the junction contained 7 bases not matched to a gene. Germline CDR1 reads LGHNA; CDR2 reads YSLEER. The CDR3 has 16 residues. PCR amplification relied on 60 Vbeta primers (plus 13 Jbeta primers). The assay was immunoSEQ multiplex PCR, and TCRdb's table has in-frame clones only and misses some. The sample holds 90,000 to 150,000 clones; 60% to 85% are singletons and the top ten take nearly 3%. Input material: PBMCs. The rearrangement joins TRBV4-3 to TRBJ2-7, with 8 bases lining up with TRBD1. This TCR came from a woman aged 35 to 49 in good health and CMV-seropositive. Written as DNA, the CDR3 is TGCGCCAGCAGCCAAATTGGACAGGGTATTTCCTACGAGCAGTACTTC. It is translated as CASSQIGQGISYEQYF.